One T cell receptor beta chain is described in this entry. The antigen is unknown. PCR primers comprised 60 Vbeta and 13 Jbeta primers. Clones were sequenced by immunoSEQ multiplex PCR, and TCRdb holds only the in-frame ones, with some missing. This table holds about 140,000 clones, 60% to 75% found once. The sample belongs to a study of cytomegalovirus exposure and HLA in healthy donors. The study, taken as a whole, reports: Most of the TCR beta V segments (in an earlier analysis) were productive either about 87% or about 30% of the time.

After removal of 0 bases from V and 3 bases from J, the junction contained 2 bases not matched to a gene. CDR3 length: 16 residues. Germline V gene lookup returns CDR1 ENHRY and CDR2 SYGVKD. The chain has TRBV10-3 and TRBJ2-3, with 11 nucleotides matching TRBD2. The TCR originated in a man aged 25-45 years in good health and CMV-seronegative. Specimen: PBMCs. CDR3 sequence: CAISESASGGTDTQYF. The DNA of the CDR3 is TGTGCCATCAGTGAGTCAGCTAGCGGGGGGACAGATACGCAGTATTTT.